One sample yielded the 10 T cell receptor beta chains listed below, sequenced in a study of blood T cells in healthy people across ages. Combining a sample-barcoded 5' primer with a J-beta primer mix, a second PCR ran for roughly 7 to 11 cycles. From the 5' RACE reads, TCRdb called clonotypes with MiXCR, one entry per CDR3 protein. The repertoire holds 1.6 million or so distinct CDR3 sequences, about 32% seen once, with over 9% in the top ten. Sequencing was done on a sample of blood. All receptors derive from a woman aged 30 to 39 in good health.

This clonotype was detected many times. The chain joins TRBV18 to TRBJ1-2; TRBD1 agrees at 7 bases. CDR1 KGHSH and CDR2 LQKENI come from the germline V gene. J lost 5 bases, V lost 8 bases, and 8 bases had no gene match. The CDR3 has 13 amino acids. In DNA form, the CDR3 reads TGTGCCAGCAGTCCGGACAGGTTATATGGCTACACCTTC. This codes for CASSPDRLYGYTF. Based on the CDR3 plus reference TRBV18 and TRBJ1-2, the full variable domain is NAGVMQNPRHLVRRRGQEARLRCSPMKGHSHVYWYRQLPEEGLKFMVYLQKENIIDESGMPKERFSAEFPKEGPSILRIQQVVRGDSAAYFCASSPDRLYGYTFGSGTRLTVV.

V usage is TRBV5-1 and J usage is TRBJ2-1, with 7 bases matching TRBD1. The CDR3 spans 15 residues. Trimming removed 4 bases from V and 13 bases from J; junction bases left unmatched: 17. Germline loops: CDR1 SGHRS, CDR2 YFSETQ. The CDR3 DNA reads as TGCGCCAGCAGCCTGGCCAGACAGGGCCTCTCTTTTCAGTTCTTC. This sequence encodes CASSLARQGLSFQFF.

This clonotype was counted a few times. The chain has TRBV2 and TRBJ2-3; no firm D call. Germline assignment: CDR1 SNHLY and CDR2 FYNNEI. CDR3 size: 14 residues. Trimming left V 3 bases short and J 3 bases short, with 10 bases between. The CDR3 sequence is CASSDARPTDTQYF. In nucleotides, the CDR3 is TGTGCCAGCAGTGATGCACGGCCAACAGATACGCAGTATTTT.

As concerns this clonotype: A read error may produce the germline difference seen at one junction end. The chain has TRBV13 and TRBJ2-7, with D perhaps TRBD1 (6 bases). There are 13 residues in the CDR3. The V gene's germline CDR1 is PRHDT and CDR2 FYEKMQ (reference sequence). CDR3 coding DNA: TGTGCCTGCAGCTTTCTCAGGGGTAGCGAGCAGTACTTC. It yields the protein CACSFLRGSEQYF.

Only a few counts were recorded for this clonotype. The chain combines TRBV27 with TRBJ2-3; TRBD2 matches 7 bases. The V gene's germline CDR1 is MNHEY and CDR2 SMNVEV (reference sequence). V shed 2 bases and J 3 bases; nucleotides not matched to a gene: 5. The CDR3 extends over 15 amino acids. The CDR3 DNA reads TGTGCCAGCAGTTTACTAGCGGCAAAGACAGATACGCAGTATTTT. It specifies CASSLLAAKTDTQYF.

The chain links TRBV5-1 to TRBJ1-2, with 10 bases fitting TRBD1. V lost 0 bases and J lost 13; bases outside the gene matches: 9. The CDR3 length is 14 residues. Germline V gives CDR1 SGHRS, CDR2 YFSETQ. This CDR3 reads CASSLAEDRGSATF. Written as DNA, the CDR3 is TGCGCCAGCAGCTTGGCGGAGGACAGGGGGTCAGCCACCTTC.

The chain links TRBV7-2 to TRBJ2-1; D gene uncertain. The V end was cut by 5 bases, the J end by 8 bases, with 13 bases between. CDR3 size: 13 residues. Per the germline V gene, CDR1 is SGHTA and CDR2 is FQGNSA. For the CDR3, the DNA is TGTGCCAGCAGCCCTAGTGTAAGGGATGAGCAGTTCTTC. This sequence encodes CASSPSVRDEQFF. Looking up the rest from reference TRBV7-2 and TRBJ2-1 gives the full variable domain: GAGVSQSPSNKVTEKGKDVELRCDPISGHTALYWYRQSLGQGLEFLIYFQGNSAPDKSGLPSDRFSAERTGGSVSTLTIQRTQQEDSAVYLCASSPSVRDEQFFGPGTRLTVL.

V and J are TRBV6-6 and TRBJ1-2, with 8 positions matching TRBD1. Losses at the gene ends were 6 bases for V and 8 bases for J; bases not matched to a gene: 14. Germline CDR1 is MNHNY and CDR2 is SVGAGI (reference sequence). The CDR3 is 15 amino acids. CDR3 in amino acids: CASSPTQGAIYGYTF. CDR3 nucleotide sequence: TGTGCCAGCAGCCCCACCCAGGGGGCAATTTACGGCTACACCTTC.

The chain carries TRBV30 and TRBJ1-2, with a weak D call TRBD1 (5 bases). Deletions cut 1 base from V and 0 bases from J, with 12 bases between. Germline CDR1 reads GTSNPN; CDR2 reads SVGIG (reference sequence). The CDR3 runs 15 residues. The CDR3 coding sequence is TGTGCCTGGAGTGGGACACGGACGGCTAACTATGGCTACACCTTC. Residues: CAWSGTRTANYGYTF.

The chain recombines TRBV11-2 with TRBJ2-1; the D gene could be TRBD1 or TRBD2 (6 bases each). V gave up 1 base and J gave up 9 bases, with 13 bases separating them. CDR1 is SGHAT, CDR2 FQNNGV, per germline. CDR3 length: 14 amino acids. CDR3 sequence (DNA): TGTGCCAGCAGCTTAGTATTAGGGGGAGGTGAGCAGTTCTTC. It encodes CASSLVLGGGEQFF.